This TCR beta chain was found in a study of early stage breast cancer tumors. The study's findings and limits: Tumors had 2.5 to 3-fold higher T cell density and higher clonality than adjacent normal breast tissue. Functional markers like CD4, CD8 and FOXP3 were missed in bulk sequencing.

The V gene lost 1 base and the J gene lost 0 bases, with 10 bases spanning the gap. Germline CDR1 is LGHNA and CDR2 is YNFKEQ. This CDR3 spans 16 amino acids. This clone was seen a handful of times. Its antigen is unknown. The method was immunoSEQ multiplex PCR; TCRdb's version includes in-frame clones alone and lacks a portion of them. The sample contains more than 55,000 clones, over 65% of which appear only once. Specimen: blood. This receptor was identified in a person younger than 45 with breast cancer. This chain connects TRBV4-2 to TRBJ1-3; TRBD1 is a possible D gene (5 bases). The CDR3 here is CASSQVQGNSGNTIYF. CDR3 DNA sequence: TGTGCCAGCAGCCAAGTCCAGGGAAACTCTGGAAACACCATATATTTT.